This TCR beta chain appears in the sequencing data of a study of blood T cell repertoires in COVID-19. Study in general: The United States, Italy and Spain provided the acute and convalescent COVID-19 samples. T cells, B-cell-depleted T cells, or PBMCs provided the cDNA or gDNA that served as material.

Followed over time, Seattle patients had been enrolled while infection was active. Original processing methods: Cell counts per sample came from amplifying reference gene primers. Method: immunoSEQ multiplex PCR; TCRdb's copy keeps in-frame clones and lacks some. Clone size and the V and J calls come from that table; the DNA yielded D and trimming. The table has approximately 180,000 clones, approximately 90% seen once. There are 15 residues in the CDR3. V lost 4 bases to trimming and J lost 10 bases; unmatched junction nucleotides: 7. Germline V gene lookup returns CDR1 SGHRS and CDR2 YFSETQ. The genes are TRBV5-1 and TRBJ1-6; 11 bases align to TRBD1. Sequenced sample: peripheral blood. This clonotype originated in a woman aged 70-85 years with COVID-19, enrolled during active disease. This CDR3 reads CASSGDRGSTSPLHF. The CDR3 DNA reads as TGCGCCAGCAGCGGGGACAGGGGGTCGACCTCACCCCTCCACTTT.